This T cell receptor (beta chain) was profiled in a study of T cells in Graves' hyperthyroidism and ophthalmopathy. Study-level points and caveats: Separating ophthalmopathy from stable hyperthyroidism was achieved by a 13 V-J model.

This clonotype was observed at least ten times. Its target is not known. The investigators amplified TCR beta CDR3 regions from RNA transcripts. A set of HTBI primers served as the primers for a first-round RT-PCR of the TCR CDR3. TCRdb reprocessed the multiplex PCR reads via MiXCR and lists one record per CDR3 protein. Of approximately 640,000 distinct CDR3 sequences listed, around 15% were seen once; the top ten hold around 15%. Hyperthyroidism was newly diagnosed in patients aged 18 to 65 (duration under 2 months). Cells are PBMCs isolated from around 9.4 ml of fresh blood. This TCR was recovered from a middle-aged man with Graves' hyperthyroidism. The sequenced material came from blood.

DNA of the CDR3: TGTGCCTGGAGTCGGGGGCCTTACGAGCAGTACTTC. It is translated as CAWSRGPYEQYF. This sequence joins TRBV30 and TRBJ2-7, with D possibly being TRBD1 or TRBD2 (6 bases each). This CDR3 has 12 amino acids. V was trimmed by 2 bases and J by 4 bases, leaving 9 bases between them. Per the germline V gene, CDR1 is GTSNPN and CDR2 is SVGIG (reference sequence).